The sequence of this T cell receptor (beta chain) was determined in a study of cytomegalovirus exposure and HLA in healthy donors. Method: immunoSEQ multiplex PCR; TCRdb's copy keeps in-frame clones and lacks some. The sample yields some 270,000 clones, around 85% seen once. V lost 2 bases and J lost 10, with 17 bases in between. The V gene's germline CDR1 is SGHTA and CDR2 FQGNSA. The CDR3 totals 14 residues. The clonotype was recovered from a woman aged 18 to 35 in good health and CMV-seronegative. Material for sequencing was PBMCs. The rearrangement uses TRBV7-2 and TRBJ1-1; D is unclear. This chain's CDR3 is CASSLTQLPYLAFF. The CDR3 DNA reads as TGTGCCAGCAGCTTAACCCAACTCCCGTACCTAGCTTTCTTT.